The source of this T cell receptor (beta chain) is a study of T cells in Graves' hyperthyroidism and ophthalmopathy. The sample holds many counts of this clonotype. RNA transcripts served as the template for amplifying TCR beta CDR3 regions. HTBI primers were employed in a first-round RT-PCR of the TCR CDR3. TCRdb itself ran the multiplex PCR reads through MiXCR, one entry per CDR3 protein. Of hundreds of thousands of distinct CDR3 sequences listed, 11% to 15% are singletons. Sequenced: blood. This clonotype was sampled from a man in his fifties or sixties with Graves' ophthalmopathy.

CDR3 loop: CAWSSETYEQYF. The DNA of the CDR3 is TGTGCCTGGAGTTCAGAAACATACGAGCAGTACTTC. The rearrangement uses TRBV30 and TRBJ2-7, with D unclear. The ends were cut back, 2 bases at V and 4 bases at J, with 9 bases in the middle. CDR3 length: 12 amino acids. Germline CDR1 and CDR2: GTSNPN and SVGIG (reference sequence).